This T cell receptor (beta chain) derives from a study of prognosis after radiotherapy for stage I lung cancer. Across the study: The study deemed all of its non-small cell lung cancer patients medically inoperable. Patients received stereotactic body radiotherapy alone, with no concurrent therapy.

The CDR3 totals 16 residues. V dropped 5 bases and J dropped 1; count of bases not matched to a gene: 9. CDR1 and CDR2 from the germline V gene are SNHLY and FYNNEI. This clonotype was counted at least ten times. Its matching antigen is unknown. Amplicons of TCR beta CDR3 were generated from genomic DNA by two-round multiplex PCR. The use of primers specific to each TRBV and TRBJ gene characterized first-round PCR. MiXCR was run by TCRdb on the multiplex PCR reads, yielding one entry per CDR3 protein. The sample holds some 16,000 distinct CDR3 sequences; 29% are singletons and the top ten take 25% to 40%. Study-wide points: Patients who developed distant metastases had lower Shannon entropy after stereotactic body radiation therapy.

This specimen consisted of PBMCs, obtained before or after stereotactic body radiation therapy (not recorded which). The V call is TRBV2, the J call TRBJ1-1; 8 bases are a match to TRBD1. This clonotype was obtained from a donor of 50 years or more with non-small cell lung cancer. CDR3 loop: CASSRTGSGENTEAFF. The CDR3 bases are TGTGCCAGCAGTAGGACAGGGTCGGGGGAGAACACTGAAGCTTTCTTT.